The sequence of this T cell receptor beta chain was determined in a study of early stage breast cancer tumors. Assay: immunoSEQ multiplex PCR; the TCRdb copy retains only in-frame clones and omits some. The sample lists tens of thousands of clones, about 77% occurring once. Germline CDR1 reads MNHNS; CDR2 reads SASEGT. This CDR3 contains 10 residues. This sequence joins TRBV6-1 and TRBJ1-2, with D unresolved. The sequencing input was blood. This clonotype originated in a person in their 40s with breast cancer. The CDR3 bases are TGTGCAAGTCAGAGCTATGGCTACACCTTC. Translated, it gives CASQSYGYTF.